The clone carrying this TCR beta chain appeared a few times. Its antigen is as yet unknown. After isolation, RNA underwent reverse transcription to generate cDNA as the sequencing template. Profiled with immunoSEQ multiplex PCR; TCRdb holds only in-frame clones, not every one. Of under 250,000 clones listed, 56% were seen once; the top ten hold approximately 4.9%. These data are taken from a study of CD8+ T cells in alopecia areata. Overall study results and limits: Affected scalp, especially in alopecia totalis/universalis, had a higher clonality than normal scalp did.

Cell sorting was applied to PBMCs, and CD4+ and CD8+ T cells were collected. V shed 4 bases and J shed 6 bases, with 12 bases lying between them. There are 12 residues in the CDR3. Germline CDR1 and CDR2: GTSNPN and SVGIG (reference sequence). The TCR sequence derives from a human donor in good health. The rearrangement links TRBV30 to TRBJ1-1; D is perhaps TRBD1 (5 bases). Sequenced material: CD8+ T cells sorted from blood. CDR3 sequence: CAWKKGTPEAFF. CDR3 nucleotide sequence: TGTGCCTGGAAGAAGGGGACCCCTGAAGCTTTCTTT.